This TCR beta chain was sequenced in a study of identical twins. V dropped 4 bases and J dropped 0; count of bases not matched to a gene: 5. This CDR3 has 17 amino acids. Germline CDR1 and CDR2: SGHKS and YYEKEE (reference sequence). On this clonotype: Its antigen is undetermined.

One entry per CDR3 protein, called by TCRdb with MiXCR from the 5' RACE reads. The repertoire has under 1 million distinct CDR3 sequences, about 12% of them found once; the top ten carry around 1.5%. Overall study results and limits: Interpretation of the results relied on cross-sectional statistical analysis and not on following the same donors. In cord blood, abundant beta clonotypes had fewer insertions; memory showed no trend.

These data were likewise used in another study, on yellow fever vaccine responses in identical twins.

The V call is TRBV5-5, the J call TRBJ2-1, with 12 bases aligning to TRBD2. The sample consisted of PBMCs. The TCR originated in a woman younger than 30 in good health. Here the CDR3 DNA reads TGTGCCAGCAGCACTAGCGGGGGGCCCAGCTCCTACAATGAGCAGTTCTTC. Amino acid sequence: CASSTSGGPSSYNEQFF. Filled out from reference TRBV5-5 and TRBJ2-1, the complete variable domain reads DAGVTQSPTHLIKTRGQQVTLRCSPISGHKSVSWYQQVLGQGPQFIFQYYEKEERGRGNFPDRFSARQFPNYSSELNVNALLLGDSALYLCASSTSGGPSSYNEQFFGPGTRLTVL.